This paragraph reports one T cell receptor beta chain. Antigen specificity is unknown. MiXCR was run by TCRdb on the 5' RACE reads, yielding one entry per CDR3 protein. The data contain 450,000 to 650,000 distinct CDR3 sequences, about a fifth of them seen just once; the ten biggest clones take up about 8.4%. V lost 0 bases to trimming and J lost 4 bases, with 15 bases between them. The CDR3 is 16 residues long. The source of the sample is a study of T-cell memory formation after mild COVID-19. Whole-study context: Among the donors, TCR clusters were largely specific to each donor.

Study findings and constraints: Clones contracting over day 15 to 85 were CD4/CD8 balanced, with later expanders leaning CD4+. In pre-infection memory, a portion of responding clones appeared, which suggested that cross-reactive memory joined.

The source is an adult woman who had mild COVID-19 (a few samples of this study predate the infection). Cell type and time point are not known. The chain couples TRBV12-3 or TRBV12-4 to TRBJ1-2; a weak D match, TRBD1 (6 bases). Sequenced sample: PBMCs or a T cell subset sorted from them (not recorded which). CDR3 sequence reads: CASSLAGGLRSYGYTF. In nucleotides, the CDR3 is TGTGCCAGCAGTTTAGCCGGGGGGCTTCGTTCCTATGGCTACACCTTC.